Ten or more counts support the clone carrying this TCR beta chain. What it binds is not known. This entry is derived from a study of HIV-infected children after antiretroviral therapy interruption. On the study more broadly: Recorded EBV and CMV exposure existed for most children. In continuous treatment, analyzed samples were from weeks 0, 48 and 150. Study results and limitations: The Gini coefficient of naive CD4+ repertoires rose, returning to baseline by 3 years.

The CDR3 loop spans 15 amino acids. Germline values: CDR1 SGHRS, CDR2 YFSETQ. V lost 3 bases, J lost 1 base, and 8 bases lay in between. The treatment is: PENTA 11 planned treatment interruption arm or continuous ART arm. RNA-based 3' RACE libraries used unique molecular identifiers. One entry per CDR3 protein, called by TCRdb with MiXCR from the 3' RACE reads. The repertoire holds about 40,000 distinct CDR3 sequences, with under 8% as singletons. This clonotype originated in a pool of human donors with HIV. The sequenced sample was CD45RA+ CD4+ T cells from PBMCs, pooled from several time points, obtained from a donor given antiretroviral therapy, either interrupted or continuous. Subset in this sample: naive CD4+ CD45RA+ CD45RO- T cells. This chain joins TRBV5-1 and TRBJ2-6; D call uncertain. CDR3 DNA: TGCGCCAGCAGCTCCGGAGATTCTGGGGCCAACGTCCTGACTTTC. Its translation is CASSSGDSGANVLTF.